This note documents a single T cell receptor beta chain sequence. Its specificity is unknown. The PCR was carried out with 60 Vbeta primers and 13 Jbeta primers. The protocol was immunoSEQ multiplex PCR, while the TCRdb copy is restricted to in-frame clones and leaves out a portion. This sample has about 190,000 clones, with 82% found just once. This specimen belongs to a study of cytomegalovirus exposure and HLA in healthy donors. Regarding the study as a whole: Later analysis associated a missense DCLRE1C variant with TCR beta V- and J-gene trimming. Roughly even sequencing depth across donors was the assumption behind the presence/absence analyses. High specificity and sensitivity for cytomegalovirus status were reported for the classifier. Later work associated roughly 15,000 TCR beta sequences with HLA alleles at 0.05 false discovery rate.

The CDR3 loop spans 19 amino acids. Germline V lookup: CDR1 SGHRS, CDR2 YFSETQ. J was trimmed by 2 bases and V by 4 bases; bases with no gene match: 20. Sequences were obtained from PBMCs. The receptor was derived from a woman aged 18-29 years in good health and CMV-seronegative. The chain combines TRBV5-1 with TRBJ1-2; 7 bases agree with TRBD1. The CDR3 DNA sequence: TGCGCCAGCAGCCACCGGGGCCTGACAGGGTCGAATCCAAACTATGGCTACACCTTC. Amino acid sequence: CASSHRGLTGSNPNYGYTF.